Described below is a single TCR beta chain sequence and its context. Its antigen is undetermined. CDR3 length: 13 residues. V lost 3 bases to trimming and J lost 1 base, with 6 bases between them. Germline CDR1 and CDR2: LNHDA and SQIVND (reference sequence). Assay: immunoSEQ multiplex PCR; the TCRdb copy retains only in-frame clones and omits some. The sample records 300,000 to 400,000 clones, roughly 80% being singletons. The entry originates in a study of Ad26.COV2.S vaccination and SARS-CoV-2 variants. Study-level findings and limits: It was vaccine recipients, not placebo recipients, who had the higher spike-specific TCR breadth.

Described treatment: some 20 received Ad26.COV2.S at low or high dose, single or two shots; 5 received placebo; per-sample allocation not given. Sampling was performed 63 days after the first vaccine or placebo injection. The TCR comes from a person between 18 and 65 years old who received the Ad26.COV2.S COVID-19 vaccine or a placebo. This chain joins TRBV19 and TRBJ1-2, with D possibly being TRBD1 (6 bases). Source: peripheral blood, taken in a trial of Ad26.COV2.S vaccine versus placebo. CDR3 amino acids: CASSMDSNYGYTF. The CDR3 bases are TGTGCCAGTAGTATGGACAGTAACTATGGCTACACCTTC.